This T cell receptor beta chain was recovered during a study of blood T cell repertoires in COVID-19. Background on the study: Researchers got acute and convalescent COVID-19 samples from the United States, Italy and Spain. Sample material is recorded as cDNA or gDNA derived from T cells, B-cell-depleted T cells, or PBMCs.

A single count supports this clone. Original methodology: Amplified reference gene primers provided the basis for estimating nucleated cell counts. Using immunoSEQ multiplex PCR, the repertoire was profiled, and TCRdb retains in-frame clones only, with some absent. That table gives V, J and clone size, and the DNA gave D and trimming. The sample has 120,000 to 150,000 clones; 80% to 90% are singletons. The CDR3 has 14 amino acids. Germline assignment: CDR1 MDHEN and CDR2 SYDVKM. V was clipped by 6 bases and J by 4 bases; unmatched bases: 4. Material for sequencing was peripheral blood. The receptor was derived from a woman in her forties or fifties with active or convalescent COVID-19. The J gene is TRBJ1-5, the V gene TRBV28, with 9 bases aligning to TRBD1. In DNA form, the CDR3 reads TGTGCCAGCAGCCTAGACAGGGGGAATCAGCCCCAGCATTTT. Amino acids: CASSLDRGNQPQHF.